This is a list of T cell receptor beta chains from one sample in a study of cytomegalovirus exposure and HLA in healthy donors. TCRdb's table, derived via immunoSEQ multiplex PCR, lists solely in-frame clones and lacks some. The sample contains roughly 160,000 clones, over 75% of which appear only once. The source material was PBMCs. The receptors derive from a woman aged 25-40 years in good health and CMV-seronegative. CDR3s include the opening cysteine and the closing phenylalanine or tryptophan. A D gene is named only where the DNA matches it firmly. Clone size is not always given. Where it is, it says once, few, many or a class for expanded clones.

D: NA
J: TRBJ1-2
size: NA
V: TRBV6-5
DNA: TGTGCCAGCAGTAGGACAGTGCAGGGCTATGGCTACACCTTC
CDR3: CASSRTVQGYGYTF

D: TRBD1
J: TRBJ2-7
size: NA
V: TRBV30
DNA: TGTGCCTGGTACAGGGGGGTCCCCTACGAGCAGTACTTC
CDR3: CAWYRGVPYEQYF

D: TRBD1
J: TRBJ1-1
size: NA
V: TRBV6-4
DNA: TGTGCCAGCAGTGTGGGGACAGGGAGGACTGAAGCTTTCTTT
CDR3: CASSVGTGRTEAFF

D: TRBD1
J: TRBJ1-2
size: NA
V: TRBV6-5
DNA: TGTGCCAGCAGTTACGGGGGAGACAGGGATGGCTACACCTTC
CDR3: CASSYGGDRDGYTF

D: TRBD1
J: TRBJ1-4
size: NA
V: TRBV18
DNA: TGTGCCAGCTCACCCCCGGGACAGGCGGTTGAAAAACTGTTTTTT
CDR3: CASSPPGQAVEKLFF

D: NA
J: TRBJ2-7
size: once
V: TRBV13
DNA: TGTGCCAGCAGCTTAGCAGGGGTTAACTACGAGCAGTACTTC
CDR3: CASSLAGVNYEQYF

D: NA
J: TRBJ2-7
size: few
V: TRBV28
DNA: TGTGCCAGCAGTTTATTAGCGGGCAGGGGGCTCTACGAGCAGTACTTC
CDR3: CASSLLAGRGLYEQYF

D: TRBD1
J: TRBJ2-7
size: NA
V: TRBV10-3
DNA: TGTGCCATCAGCCGGGACAGGGGGGACCTTTACGAGCAGTACTTC
CDR3: CAISRDRGDLYEQYF

D: NA
J: TRBJ1-1
size: NA
V: TRBV29-1
DNA: TGCAGCGTTCGACCCGGGTCGGGCACTGAAGCTTTCTTT
CDR3: CSVRPGSGTEAFF

D: NA
J: TRBJ1-4
size: NA
V: TRBV27
DNA: TGTGCCAGCAGCAGGGGTCCAGATGAAAAACTGTTTTTT
CDR3: CASSRGPDEKLFF

D: TRBD1
J: TRBJ1-2
size: NA
V: TRBV5-8
DNA: TGTGCCAGCAGCTTACGGGACAGGGGTGTCTATGGCTACACCTTC
CDR3: CASSLRDRGVYGYTF

D: TRBD1
J: TRBJ1-1
size: many
V: TRBV18
DNA: TGTGCCAGCTCGCAGGACAGGTTGAACACTGAAGCTTTCTTT
CDR3: CASSQDRLNTEAFF

D: NA
J: TRBJ1-1
size: NA
V: TRBV30
DNA: TGTGCCTGGAGTGTAGCCCTGAACACTGAAGCTTTCTTT
CDR3: CAWSVALNTEAFF

D: NA
J: TRBJ2-2
size: NA
V: TRBV29-1
DNA: TGCAGCGTTGAAAGGGTAGCGGAGACGAACACCGGGGAGCTGTTTTTT
CDR3: CSVERVAETNTGELFF

D: NA
J: TRBJ2-7
size: few
V: TRBV2
DNA: TGTGCCAGCAGTTATGACACTCTCTCCTACGAGCAGTACTTC
CDR3: CASSYDTLSYEQYF

D: NA
J: TRBJ2-2
size: NA
V: TRBV11-2
DNA: TGTGCCAGCAGCTCCAGGGGGGCCGGGGAGCTGTTTTTT
CDR3: CASSSRGAGELFF

D: TRBD2
J: TRBJ2-1
size: once
V: TRBV11-2
DNA: TGTGCCAGCAGCTTAGCGGGGGGTTCCTACAATGAGCAGTTCTTC
CDR3: CASSLAGGSYNEQFF

D: TRBD2
J: TRBJ2-1
size: NA
V: TRBV29-1
DNA: TGCAGCGTTGAGGGGGTGCTAGCGGACAATGAGCAGTTCTTC
CDR3: CSVEGVLADNEQFF

D: NA
J: TRBJ2-2
size: NA
V: TRBV28
DNA: TGTGCCAGCAGTTTCGTGCAGATTACGAACACCGGGGAGCTGTTTTTT
CDR3: CASSFVQITNTGELFF

D: TRBD1
J: TRBJ1-2
size: NA
V: TRBV27
DNA: TGTGCCAGCAGTTTCAGGGGACAGGGGGAAATTGGCTACACCTTC
CDR3: CASSFRGQGEIGYTF

D: NA
J: TRBJ1-2
size: NA
V: TRBV5-4
DNA: TGTGCCAGCAGCTCCGGTGACTATGGCTACACCTTC
CDR3: CASSSGDYGYTF

D: NA
J: TRBJ2-5
size: few
V: TRBV11-1
DNA: TGTGCCAGCAGCTTGAGGCCCTATGTTCAAGAGACCCAGTACTTC
CDR3: CASSLRPYVQETQYF

D: TRBD1
J: TRBJ1-5
size: NA
V: TRBV27
DNA: TGTGCCAGCAGGACAGGGATTAGCAATCAGCCCCAGCATTTT
CDR3: CASRTGISNQPQHF

D: NA
J: TRBJ1-4
size: NA
V: TRBV4-1
DNA: TGCGCCAGCAGCCAAGAGTTAAACAGATACAATGAAAAACTGTTTTTT
CDR3: CASSQELNRYNEKLFF

D: TRBD2
J: TRBJ2-3
size: NA
V: TRBV4-2
DNA: TGTGCCAGCAGCGACCAGACTAGCGGGGGGGGCACAGATACGCAGTATTTT
CDR3: CASSDQTSGGGTDTQYF

D: TRBD2
J: TRBJ2-5
size: NA
V: TRBV5-1
DNA: TGCGCCAGCAGTAGGAATGGGGGGGAAGAAGAGACCCAGTACTTC
CDR3: CASSRNGGEEETQYF

D: TRBD2
J: TRBJ2-2
size: NA
V: TRBV14
DNA: TGTGCCAGCAGAGGTAGCGGGGTATCCGGGGAGCTGTTTTTT
CDR3: CASRGSGVSGELFF

D: NA
J: TRBJ1-1
size: few
V: TRBV19
DNA: TGTGCCAGTAGTATACAGGGCATGAACACTGAAGCTTTCTTT
CDR3: CASSIQGMNTEAFF

D: TRBD2
J: TRBJ2-3
size: NA
V: TRBV11-2
DNA: TGTGCCAGCAGCTTAGATCGGGGACTAGCGGAAATCACAGATACGCAGTATTTT
CDR3: CASSLDRGLAEITDTQYF

D: TRBD2
J: TRBJ2-5
size: once
V: TRBV4-1
DNA: TGCGCCAGCACCGAAGGGGTAGCGGGAGGAGAGACCCAGTACTTC
CDR3: CASTEGVAGGETQYF

D: TRBD1
J: TRBJ1-2
size: NA
V: TRBV5-4
DNA: TGTGCCAGCAGCCTAGGACCGGGAGGGGGCGCGTCTGGCTACACCTTC
CDR3: CASSLGPGGGASGYTF

D: NA
J: TRBJ1-4
size: NA
V: TRBV4-2
DNA: TGTGCCAGCAGCCAAGGGGCCCAGGGGACTAATGAAAAACTGTTTTTT
CDR3: CASSQGAQGTNEKLFF

D: NA
J: TRBJ1-4
size: NA
V: TRBV18
DNA: TGTGCCAGCTGGGCGCCTTTGAATGAAAAACTGTTTTTT
CDR3: CASWAPLNEKLFF

D: TRBD1
J: TRBJ1-6
size: NA
V: TRBV9
DNA: TGTGCCAGCAGCGTAGGGGGGACAGGTAATTCACCCCTCCACTTT
CDR3: CASSVGGTGNSPLHF

D: TRBD2
J: TRBJ2-5
size: NA
V: TRBV9
DNA: TGTGCCAGCAGCACCCACGGACCGGGACTACAAGAGACCCAGTACTTC
CDR3: CASSTHGPGLQETQYF

D: NA
J: TRBJ1-1
size: NA
V: TRBV5-1
DNA: TGCGCCAGCAGCTCGATTACATCTAGGAACACTGAAGCTTTCTTT
CDR3: CASSSITSRNTEAFF

D: TRBD2
J: TRBJ2-7
size: NA
V: TRBV6-1
DNA: TGTGCCAGCAGTGACCTAAGCGGGAGGGCCGCCGAGCAGTACTTC
CDR3: CASSDLSGRAAEQYF

D: TRBD1
J: TRBJ2-5
size: NA
V: TRBV4-1
DNA: TGCGCCAGCAGCCAACAGCCTAGGACAGGGGGCGGAGAGACCCAGTACTTC
CDR3: CASSQQPRTGGGETQYF

D: TRBD1
J: TRBJ1-6
size: once
V: TRBV7-9
DNA: TGTGCCAGCGGCCGGGACAGGGGACCCTCCTATAATTCACCCCTCCACTTT
CDR3: CASGRDRGPSYNSPLHF

D: TRBD1
J: TRBJ1-1
size: NA
V: TRBV11-2
DNA: TGTGCCAGCAGCTTGGGACAGGGGGCCGGAGCTTTCTTT
CDR3: CASSLGQGAGAFF